A selection of T cell receptor beta chains follows, all from one sample in a study of regulatory T cells in long-lasting Graves disease. Via MiXCR, TCRdb re-called the multiplex PCR reads, giving one row per CDR3 protein. The table has roughly 500,000 distinct CDR3 sequences, around a fifth seen once; the top ten hold roughly 13%. The source was peripheral blood mononuclear cells (PBMCs), collected when the disease was refractory, from a patient treated with antithyroid drugs. These receptors all stem from a female donor with Graves disease. CDR3s include the opening cysteine and the closing phenylalanine or tryptophan. The D gene is left open where the match is weak. The listing skips clone size in some rows; elsewhere it reads once, few, many or a size class.

d_call	j_call	v_call	clone_size	cdr3_length	cdr3_aa
TRBD1	TRBJ2-4	TRBV12-3/TRBV12-4	many	14	CASSAGTVKNIQYF
NA	TRBJ1-6	TRBV6-1	NA	12	CASRTGSSPLHF
TRBD1	TRBJ2-5	TRBV5-5	NA	15	CASSPPGQGIETQYF
TRBD1	TRBJ2-1	TRBV11-3	NA	15	CASSPRTGEINEQFF
TRBD2	TRBJ2-3	TRBV6-2/TRBV6-3	few	16	CASRPGLASFTDTQYF
NA	TRBJ1-2	TRBV30	NA	11	CAWMGLYGYTF
NA	TRBJ2-4	TRBV11-2	many	13	CASSLVRGNIQYF
NA	TRBJ1-2	TRBV28	many	15	CASSLPKPDNYGYTF
NA	TRBJ2-7	TRBV7-2	many	14	CASSLRGQLAEQYF
NA	TRBJ1-2	TRBV7-2	few	14	CASSPADRAYGYTF
NA	TRBJ2-5	TRBV7-2	NA	14	CASSLDDGWETQYF
TRBD2	TRBJ2-7	TRBV7-2	few	17	CASSLASGGSEFYEQYF
NA	TRBJ2-4	TRBV20-1	NA	14	CSARDIAAENIQYF
TRBD1	TRBJ1-4	TRBV10-3	NA	16	CAISSGTGTTNEKLFF
TRBD2	TRBJ2-1	TRBV6-2/TRBV6-3	NA	19	CASSPLPGLAGGPRNEQFF
NA	TRBJ1-4	TRBV9	few	15	CASSASGASNEKLFF
NA	TRBJ1-1	TRBV12-3/TRBV12-4	many	13	CASSFSGHTEAFF